The 16 T cell receptor beta chains below were found in one sample sequenced in a study of regulatory T cells in long-lasting Graves disease. Time point: newly diagnosed GD, antithyroid drugs for less than 3 months. RNA from PBMCs was the source of the TCR library. iRepertoire HTBI primers and Arm-PCR of CDR3 regions built TCR beta libraries. TCRdb re-called the multiplex PCR reads through MiXCR, storing one row per CDR3 protein. Among about 430,000 distinct CDR3 sequences, 15% were seen once, and the ten largest hold about 7.8%. These same data were also listed under a study on T cells in Graves' hyperthyroidism and ophthalmopathy.

The input for sequencing was peripheral blood mononuclear cells (PBMCs), taken at new diagnosis, from a patient treated with antithyroid drugs. The source is a woman between 40 and 50 years old with Graves disease.

This clonotype was detected many times. The chain is built from TRBV29-1 and TRBJ2-5; tentative D call: TRBD1 (6 bases). CDR1 is SQVTM and CDR2 is ANQGSEA in the germline V gene. The V end lost 5 bases, the J end lost 5 bases, and 15 bases lay between the germline ends. This CDR3 contains 13 residues. The DNA of the CDR3 is TGCAGCGTTCTCCCTCAGGGGCGGGAGACCCAGTACTTC. Its translation: CSVLPQGRETQYF.

This clonotype was seen a few times. The chain couples TRBV29-1 to TRBJ2-1; 12 positions match TRBD1. V gave up 5 bases and J gave up 8 bases; unmatched junction bases: 7. This CDR3 is built from 14 residues. Germline V gene sequence: CDR1 SQVTM, CDR2 ANQGSEA. CDR3 DNA: TGCAGCGTTTTGATGGGACAGGGGGCTCATGAGCAGTTCTTC. This sequence encodes CSVLMGQGAHEQFF.

About this clonotype: A much larger clonotype is one base distant, so this may be a read error. The chain uses TRBV11-2 and TRBJ2-7; D is unclear. The CDR3 has 15 residues. Germline V lookup: CDR1 SGHAT, CDR2 FQNNGV. CDR3 in amino acids: CASSLGDWSSCEQYF. The DNA for the CDR3 is TGTGCCAGCAGCTTAGGAGACTGGAGCTCCTGCGAGCAGTACTTC.

This clonotype was counted at least ten times. V gene TRBV2 combines with J gene TRBJ1-5; 7 bases align to TRBD1. After removal of 6 bases from V and 3 bases from J, the junction contained 11 bases not matched to a gene. CDR1 and CDR2 from the germline V gene are SNHLY and FYNNEI. The CDR3 covers 16 residues. The CDR3 nucleotides read TGTGCCAGCAGGCGGACAGGCGTTGGGGACAATCAGCCCCAGCATTTT. Translated, it gives CASRRTGVGDNQPQHF.

The J gene is TRBJ2-2, the V gene TRBV11-2; D is perhaps TRBD2 (6 bases). This CDR3 has 16 residues. Trimming shortened V by 0 bases and J by 3 bases, and 11 bases separated the two germline ends. Germline assignment: CDR1 SGHAT and CDR2 FQNNGV. The CDR3 reads CASSLEGGSYTGELFF. CDR3 DNA: TGTGCCAGCAGCTTAGAGGGGGGATCGTACACCGGGGAGCTGTTTTTT.

This clonotype came up many times. The chain is built from TRBV2 and TRBJ2-7; a possible D gene is TRBD1 (6 bases). The CDR3 has 13 residues. The V and J ends lost 4 bases and 2 bases respectively, with 9 bases between them. Germline CDR1 reads SNHLY; CDR2 reads FYNNEI. CDR3 coding DNA: TGTGCCAGCAGTGGGGACACGACCTACGAGCAGTACTTC. Residues: CASSGDTTYEQYF. Variable domain in full (rest from reference TRBV2 and TRBJ2-7): EPEVTQTPSHQVTQMGQEVILRCVPISNHLYFYWYRQILGQKVEFLVSFYNNEISEKSEIFDDQFSVERPDGSNFTLKIRSTKLEDSAMYFCASSGDTTYEQYFGPGTRLTVT.

The chain is built from TRBV7-9 and TRBJ2-7; 7 bases are a match to TRBD1. Germline V gene lookup returns CDR1 SEHNR and CDR2 FQNEAQ (reference sequence). Losses at the gene ends were 4 bases for V and 5 bases for J; bases not matched to a gene: 5. The length of the CDR3 is 13 residues. The CDR3 region has the DNA TGTGCCAGCAGCTATGACAGGGATGACGAGCAGTACTTC. This sequence encodes CASSYDRDDEQYF.

This chain joins TRBV5-4 and TRBJ1-2; TRBD1 might be the D (6 bases). Germline loops: CDR1 SGHNT, CDR2 YYREEE (reference sequence). The germline V and J ends were trimmed by 6 bases and 2 bases, with 17 bases remaining between them. The length of the CDR3 is 15 residues. DNA of the CDR3: TGTGCCAGCACCGCCGGTGGGGGCGCAAACTATGGCTACACCTTC. Protein sequence: CASTAGGGANYGYTF.

The chain couples TRBV7-9 to TRBJ2-1; D is perhaps TRBD2 (7 bases). Germline V gene lookup returns CDR1 SEHNR and CDR2 FQNEAQ (reference sequence). The germline V and J ends were trimmed by 1 base and 5 bases, with 9 bases remaining between them. The CDR3 sequence is 14 residues long. In DNA form, the CDR3 reads TGTGCCAGCAGCTTAGTCGGGGGGCACAATGAGCAGTTCTTC. Translating it yields CASSLVGGHNEQFF.

The rearrangement links TRBV28 to TRBJ2-3; D uncertain. Trimming took off 2 bases at V and 6 bases at J, with 12 bases between the two ends. The CDR3 is 14 amino acids. The germline V gene encodes CDR1 MDHEN and CDR2 SYDVKM. DNA for the CDR3: TGTGCCAGCAGTTTACCCCCCTCTGGTGATACGCAGTATTTT. Translation: CASSLPPSGDTQYF. The variable domain in full, completed from reference TRBV28 and TRBJ2-3, reads DVKVTQSSRYLVKRTGEKVFLECVQDMDHENMFWYRQDPGLGLRLIYFSYDVKMKEKGDIPEGYSVSREKKERFSLILESASTNQTSMYLCASSLPPSGDTQYFGPGTRLTVL.

The chain links TRBV6-2 or TRBV6-3 to TRBJ1-2; D is uncertain. CDR1 and CDR2 from the germline V gene are MNHEY and SVGEGT. The germline V and J ends were trimmed by 5 bases and 5 bases, with 15 bases remaining between them. The CDR3 sequence is 14 residues long. The CDR3 spells CASSPNRGSYGYTF. In DNA form, the CDR3 reads TGTGCCAGCAGTCCAAACAGAGGATCTTATGGCTACACCTTC.

This clonotype was found a few times. This chain links TRBV9 with TRBJ2-6; no reliable D call. There are 18 residues in the CDR3. V was shortened by 3 bases and J by 0 bases, with 16 bases between the two germline ends. Germline V gene sequence: CDR1 SGDLS, CDR2 YYNGEE. CDR3: CASSATIKLLSGANVLTF. CDR3 nucleotide sequence: TGTGCCAGCAGCGCGACAATCAAGTTGCTCTCTGGGGCCAACGTCCTGACTTTC.

The chain couples TRBV7-9 to TRBJ2-1, with 10 bases aligning to TRBD2. Germline CDR1 reads SEHNR; CDR2 reads FQNEAQ (reference sequence). The V and J ends lost 4 bases and 0 bases, in that order; junction bases with no gene match: 15. This CDR3 has 20 amino acids. The CDR3 reads CASSSPTTSGIGSSYNEQFF. The CDR3 nucleotides are TGTGCCAGCAGCTCCCCGACAACTAGCGGGATAGGGAGCTCCTACAATGAGCAGTTCTTC.

This clonotype was seen repeatedly, ten times or more. The chain couples TRBV2 to TRBJ2-7; 7 nucleotides line up with TRBD1. Germline loops: CDR1 SNHLY, CDR2 FYNNEI. Trimming cost V 7 bases and J 5 bases; bases outside gene matches: 11. The CDR3 runs to 14 residues. CDR3 DNA: TGTGCCAGCAACAACAGGGGTTTAAACGACGAGCAGTACTTC. Its protein product is CASNNRGLNDEQYF.

This clonotype showed up many times. In DNA form, the CDR3 reads TGCAGTGCTAGTCCGGGGGGCTTTAACACCGGGGAGCTGTTTTTT. Translation: CSASPGGFNTGELFF. This chain links TRBV20-1 with TRBJ2-2; D might be TRBD2 (7 bases). V gave up 3 bases and J gave up 2 bases, with 13 bases separating them. Germline V gives CDR1 DFQATT, CDR2 SNEGSKA (reference sequence). There are 15 residues in the CDR3.

This clonotype was seen at least ten times. The CDR3 DNA follows: TGTGCCAGCAGCTTAGATGGGGTCGGGACCGGGGAGCTGTTTTTT. Its translation: CASSLDGVGTGELFF. V and J are TRBV11-2 and TRBJ2-2; the D is unclear. Germline-derived CDR1 and CDR2 are SGHAT and FQNNGV. V dropped 0 bases and J dropped 5 bases, with 10 bases sitting between them. There are 15 residues in the CDR3.